The 23 T cell receptor beta chains listed next were all sequenced from one sample in a study of Ad26.COV2.S vaccination and SARS-CoV-2 variants (dated by TCRdb to 2020 to 2022). Libraries were prepared through the immunoSEQ multiplex PCR assay. Held by TCRdb, this immuneACCESS table contains in-frame sequences only and omits some clones. Under half of the omission traces to an unresolved V gene where checked; the cause of the rest is unknown. The sample includes under 250,000 clones, with approximately 90% observed a single time. The ten largest clones add up to 2.5% to 3.5% of the sample. The sample's treatment or condition label, decoded: about 20 received Ad26.COV2.S at low or high dose, single or two shots; about 5 received placebo; per-sample allocation not given. Repertoires of vaccine and placebo recipients were sequenced from samples collected on day 63 after the first injection. The input for sequencing was peripheral blood, taken in a trial of Ad26.COV2.S vaccine versus placebo. The receptors derive from a person aged 18-65 years who received the Ad26.COV2.S COVID-19 vaccine or a placebo.

The J gene is TRBJ2-1, the V gene TRBV29-1; 10 nucleotides line up with TRBD2. CDR1 and CDR2 (germline): SQVTM, ANQGSEA. There are 17 residues in the CDR3. V was clipped by 6 bases and J by 5 bases; unmatched bases: 16. CDR3: CSVAGYKGLAKNNEQFF. The CDR3 DNA reads as TGCAGCGTGGCTGGTTACAAGGGACTAGCGAAAAACAATGAGCAGTTCTTC.

The chain recombines TRBV5-8 with TRBJ1-1; D is ambiguous. The germline gives CDR1 SGHTS, CDR2 YDEGEE. CDR3 length equals 14 residues. The V end was cut by 1 base, the J end by 2 bases, with 9 bases between. The CDR3 sequence is CASSLLGDNTEAFF. The CDR3 DNA is TGTGCCAGCAGCTTGTTAGGCGATAACACTGAAGCTTTCTTT.

This chain joins TRBV7-2 and TRBJ1-1; D remains unclear. From germline, CDR1 is SGHTA and CDR2 FQGNSA. The CDR3 loop spans 13 amino acids. V was cut by 5 bases and J by 5 bases, with 12 bases left in between. The CDR3 DNA reads as TGTGCCAGCAGCACCTACGGCATAACTGAAGCTTTCTTT. Amino acid sequence: CASSTYGITEAFF.

The chain has TRBV7-8 and TRBJ2-7, with a weak D call TRBD1 (5 bases). Germline-derived CDR1 and CDR2 are SGHVS and FQNEAQ. CDR3 length: 15 amino acids. V was pared by 1 base and J by 5 bases, with 15 bases between. CDR3 loop: CASSLGSGYYDEQYF. CDR3 DNA: TGTGCCAGCAGCTTAGGTTCAGGGTATTACGACGAGCAGTACTTC.

The rearrangement uses TRBV7-9 and TRBJ2-3, with TRBD1 matching over 8 bases. J was trimmed by 2 bases and V by 4 bases; bases with no gene match: 5. The CDR3 is 15 amino acids. Germline values: CDR1 SEHNR, CDR2 FQNEAQ (reference sequence). CDR3 DNA sequence: TGTGCCAGCAGCTCAAGACAGGGGCTCACAGATACGCAGTATTTT. This codes for CASSSRQGLTDTQYF.

J is TRBJ1-3 and V is TRBV7-2, with D tentatively TRBD1 (6 bases). This CDR3 contains 15 residues. Germline CDR1 SGHTA, CDR2 FQGNSA. The V end was cut by 2 bases, the J end by 14 bases, with 22 bases between. CDR3 DNA: TGTGCCAGCAGCTTAAAAGGGGGAACGTCCCAGCTACTATATTTT. Its translation: CASSLKGGTSQLLYF. Full variable domain (rest looked up from reference TRBV7-2 and TRBJ1-3): GAGVSQSPSNKVTEKGKDVELRCDPISGHTALYWYRQSLGQGLEFLIYFQGNSAPDKSGLPSDRFSAERTGGSVSTLTIQRTQQEDSAVYLCASSLKGGTSQLLYFGEGSWLTVV.

V is TRBV10-3 and J is TRBJ1-3, with a tentative D call TRBD1 (5 bases). The CDR3 has 13 amino acids. The V and J ends lost 4 bases and 1 base respectively, with 5 bases between them. CDR1 and CDR2 from the germline V gene are ENHRY and SYGVKD. CDR3 protein: CAISGGSGNTIYF. The CDR3 DNA is TGTGCCATCAGTGGGGGGTCTGGAAACACCATATATTTT.

V gene TRBV5-1 combines with J gene TRBJ2-5; TRBD2 matches at 11 bases. Per germline, CDR1 SGHRS and CDR2 YFSETQ. Germline trimming cut 2 bases from V and 0 bases from J; bases unmatched to any gene: 9. CDR3 length equals 18 residues. CDR3 in DNA: TGCGCCAGCAGCTTTCCTGGGACTAGCGGCAAGTACCAAGAGACCCAGTACTTC. Amino acid sequence: CASSFPGTSGKYQETQYF. The full variable domain, in which reference TRBV5-1 and TRBJ2-5 provide the parts outside the CDR3, is KAGVTQTPRYLIKTRGQQVTLSCSPISGHRSVSWYQQTPGQGLQFLFEYFSETQRNKGNFPGRFSGRQFSNSRSEMNVSTLELGDSALYLCASSFPGTSGKYQETQYFGPGTRLLVL.

The V and J genes are TRBV3-1 (or the pseudogene TRBV3-2) and TRBJ2-5, with D hard to call. The CDR3 is 14 residues long. Between the trimmed V and J ends, which lost 1 base and 0 bases, there was a span of 6 bases. Germline V lookup: CDR1 LGHDT, CDR2 YNNKEL (reference sequence). The CDR3: CASSQATYQETQYF. For the CDR3, the DNA is TGTGCCAGCAGCCAAGCCACTTACCAAGAGACCCAGTACTTC.

Comment on this clone: Other DNA sequences in the same sample also yield this CDR3. V is TRBV11-2 and J is TRBJ1-2, with D perhaps matching TRBD1 (6 bases). The germline CDR1 and CDR2 sequences are SGHAT and FQNNGV. The length of the CDR3 is 12 residues. Trimming pared 4 bases from V and 6 bases from J, leaving 9 bases between. The CDR3 here is CASSSEGDGYTF. CDR3 nucleotides: TGTGCCAGCAGCTCAGAGGGGGATGGCTACACCTTC.

The gene calls are TRBV9 and TRBJ1-2, with a tentative D call TRBD1 (5 bases). CDR1 and CDR2 from the germline V gene are SGDLS and YYNGEE. The CDR3 is 14 residues long. V lost 4 bases, J lost 4 bases, and 14 bases lay in between. The CDR3 region has the DNA TGTGCCAGCAGCCGGGGCACGGACATCTATGGCTACACCTTC. Translating gives CASSRGTDIYGYTF.

The CDR3 loop is CASGTGVGTEAFF. The DNA for the CDR3 is TGTGCCAGCGGTACAGGGGTAGGCACTGAAGCTTTCTTT. The J gene is TRBJ1-1, the V gene TRBV2, with 7 bases fitting TRBD1. V shed 8 bases and J 4 bases; nucleotides not matched to a gene: 7. The CDR3 has 13 amino acids. Germline assignment: CDR1 SNHLY and CDR2 FYNNEI.

The chain is built from TRBV9 and TRBJ2-1; D may match TRBD1 or TRBD2 (5 bases each). The CDR3 contains 16 residues. Per germline, CDR1 SGDLS and CDR2 YYNGEE. Trimming pared 4 bases from V and 5 bases from J, leaving 19 bases between. DNA for the CDR3: TGTGCCAGCAGCCTTCACCCCGGGACCCCCGACAATGAGCAGTTCTTC. Protein sequence: CASSLHPGTPDNEQFF.

This clone was observed a few times. The chain uses TRBV6-4 and TRBJ2-2, with D possibly called TRBD1 or TRBD2 (5 bases each). V was pared by 6 bases and J by 5 bases, with 16 bases between. Germline V gives CDR1 MRHNA, CDR2 SNTAGT. This CDR3 spans 15 amino acids. The CDR3 nucleotides are TGTGCCAGCAGCCCGGGGCAGGGCGGTACCGGGGAGCTGTTTTTT. It translates to CASSPGQGGTGELFF.

V gene TRBV5-1 combines with J gene TRBJ1-4; maybe TRBD1 (6 bases). Germline V CDR1 and CDR2: SGHRS, YFSETQ. The ends were cut back, 4 bases at V and 4 bases at J, with 11 bases in the middle. The CDR3 has 14 amino acids. The DNA for the CDR3 is TGCGCCAGCAGCGCAGGGGTGGATAATGAAAAACTGTTTTTT. Its protein is CASSAGVDNEKLFF.

The chain carries TRBV2 and TRBJ1-5; no firm D call. CDR3 size: 13 residues. Germline V gene lookup returns CDR1 SNHLY and CDR2 FYNNEI. Trimming stripped 4 bases from V and 5 bases from J, with 9 bases between. CDR3 nucleotides: TGTGCCAGCAGTGTTTCCCTATATCAGCCCCAGCATTTT. It translates to CASSVSLYQPQHF.

The chain joins TRBV5-1 to TRBJ2-5, with 7 bases aligning to TRBD2. Losses at the gene ends were 4 bases for V and 4 bases for J; bases not matched to a gene: 16. This CDR3 contains 17 residues. Germline loops: CDR1 SGHRS, CDR2 YFSETQ. The CDR3, as DNA: TGCGCCAGCAGCCTAAGTCGCCAGACTAGCTGGGGAGAGACCCAGTACTTC. Amino acid sequence: CASSLSRQTSWGETQYF.

The J gene is TRBJ2-4, the V gene TRBV9; 12 bases match TRBD2. The germline V gene encodes CDR1 SGDLS and CDR2 YYNGEE. The CDR3 runs 16 residues. Trimming at V came to 4 bases and at J to 4 bases, leaving 6 bases not matched to a gene. CDR3 DNA sequence: TGTGCCAGCAGCCAGCTAGCGGGAGGGCCGAAAAACATTCAGTACTTC. Amino acid sequence: CASSQLAGGPKNIQYF.

This clone was counted only a few times. This chain uses TRBV6-4 with TRBJ2-1, with D perhaps matching TRBD1 or TRBD2 (6 bases each). CDR1 is MRHNA and CDR2 is SNTAGT in the germline V gene. With 4 bases removed from V and 6 bases from J, the gap between germline ends came to 16 bases. The length of the CDR3 is 15 residues. CDR3 region: CASSVQGGNPNEQFF. As DNA, the CDR3 is TGTGCCAGCAGTGTACAAGGGGGGAACCCCAATGAGCAGTTCTTC.

The chain carries TRBV7-3 and TRBJ2-3; TRBD1 might be the D (5 bases). Germline V gene lookup returns CDR1 SGHTA and CDR2 FQGTGA. The CDR3 length is 15 residues. The V gene lost 7 bases and the J gene lost 3 bases, with 17 bases spanning the gap. CDR3 coding DNA: TGTGCCAGCATCCACCGGCAGGGTTGGACAGATACGCAGTATTTT. Its protein product is CASIHRQGWTDTQYF.

The J gene is TRBJ1-2, the V gene TRBV29-1; D unresolved. Trimming took off 3 bases at V and 0 bases at J, with 14 bases between the two ends. Germline loops: CDR1 SQVTM, CDR2 ANQGSEA. The CDR3 is made up of 15 amino acids. The CDR3 sequence: CSVDPTLSTNYGYTF. CDR3 sequence (DNA): TGCAGCGTTGACCCGACACTCTCAACTAACTATGGCTACACCTTC.

The chain combines TRBV18 with TRBJ2-7; TRBD2 matches at 10 bases. Germline V gene lookup returns CDR1 KGHSH and CDR2 LQKENI. The CDR3 loop spans 18 amino acids. J lost 3 bases, V lost 4 bases, and 15 bases had no gene match. CDR3 DNA: TGTGCCAGCTCACGGAGTCACCCCCGGGCTAGCGGGGGCTACGAGCAGTACTTC. Its translation: CASSRSHPRASGGYEQYF.

The rearrangement joins TRBV9 to TRBJ2-1; D perhaps matches TRBD2 (5 bases). The germline CDR1 and CDR2 sequences are SGDLS and YYNGEE. V gave up 4 bases and J gave up 4 bases, with 9 bases separating them. The CDR3 totals 13 residues. CDR3 coding DNA: TGTGCCAGCAGCTCCGGGGTTTACAATGAGCAGTTCTTC. Its translation is CASSSGVYNEQFF.